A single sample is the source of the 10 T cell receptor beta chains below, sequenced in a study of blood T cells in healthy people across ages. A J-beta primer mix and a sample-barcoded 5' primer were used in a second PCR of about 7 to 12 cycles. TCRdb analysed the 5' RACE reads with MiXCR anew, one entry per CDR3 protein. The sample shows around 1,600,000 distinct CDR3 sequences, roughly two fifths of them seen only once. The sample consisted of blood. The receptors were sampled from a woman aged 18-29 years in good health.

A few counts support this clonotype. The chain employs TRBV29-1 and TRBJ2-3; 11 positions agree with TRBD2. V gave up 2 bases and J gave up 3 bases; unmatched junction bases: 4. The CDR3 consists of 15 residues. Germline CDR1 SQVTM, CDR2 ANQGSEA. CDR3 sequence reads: CSVERWTSGTDTQYF. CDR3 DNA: TGCAGCGTTGAAAGGTGGACTAGCGGGACAGATACGCAGTATTTT.

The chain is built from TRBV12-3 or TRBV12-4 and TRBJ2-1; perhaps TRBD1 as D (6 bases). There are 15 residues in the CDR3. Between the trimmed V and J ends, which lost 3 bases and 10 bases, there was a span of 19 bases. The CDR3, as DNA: TGTGCCAGCAGTTTTTTAGGCTCCGGGGACATAGAGCAGTTCTTC. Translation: CASSFLGSGDIEQFF.

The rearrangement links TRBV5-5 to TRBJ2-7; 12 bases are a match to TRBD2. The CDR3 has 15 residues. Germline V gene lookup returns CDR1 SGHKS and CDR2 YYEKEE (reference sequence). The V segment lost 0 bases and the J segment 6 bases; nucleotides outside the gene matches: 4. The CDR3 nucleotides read TGTGCCAGCAGCTTGGAGACTAGCGGGAGTGGCGAGCAGTACTTC. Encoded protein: CASSLETSGSGEQYF. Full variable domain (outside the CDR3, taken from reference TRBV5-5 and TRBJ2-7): DAGVTQSPTHLIKTRGQQVTLRCSPISGHKSVSWYQQVLGQGPQFIFQYYEKEERGRGNFPDRFSARQFPNYSSELNVNALLLGDSALYLCASSLETSGSGEQYFGPGTRLTVT.

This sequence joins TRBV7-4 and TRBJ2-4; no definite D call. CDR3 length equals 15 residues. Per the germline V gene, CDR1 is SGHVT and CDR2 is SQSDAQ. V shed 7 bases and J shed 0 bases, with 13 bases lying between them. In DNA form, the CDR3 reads TGTGCCAGCACCCGACTCGTCCTAGCCAAAAACATTCAGTACTTC. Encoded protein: CASTRLVLAKNIQYF.

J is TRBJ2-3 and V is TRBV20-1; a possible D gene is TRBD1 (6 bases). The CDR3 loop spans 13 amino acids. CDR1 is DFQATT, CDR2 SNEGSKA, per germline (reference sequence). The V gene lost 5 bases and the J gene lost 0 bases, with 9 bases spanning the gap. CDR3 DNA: TGCAGTGCTGCACAGGGCAGCACAGATACGCAGTATTTT. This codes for CSAAQGSTDTQYF.

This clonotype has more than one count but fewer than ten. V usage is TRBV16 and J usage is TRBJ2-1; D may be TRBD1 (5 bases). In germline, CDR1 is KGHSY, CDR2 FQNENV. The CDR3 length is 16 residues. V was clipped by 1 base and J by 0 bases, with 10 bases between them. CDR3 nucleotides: TGTGCCAGCAGCCAATTAGCAGGGCTCTCCTACAATGAGCAGTTCTTC. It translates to CASSQLAGLSYNEQFF. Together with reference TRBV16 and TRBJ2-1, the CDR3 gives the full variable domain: GEEVAQTPKHLVRGEGQKAKLYCAPIKGHSYVFWYQQVLKNEFKFLISFQNENVFDETGMPKERFSAKCLPNSPCSLEIQATKLEDSAVYFCASSQLAGLSYNEQFFGPGTRLTVL.

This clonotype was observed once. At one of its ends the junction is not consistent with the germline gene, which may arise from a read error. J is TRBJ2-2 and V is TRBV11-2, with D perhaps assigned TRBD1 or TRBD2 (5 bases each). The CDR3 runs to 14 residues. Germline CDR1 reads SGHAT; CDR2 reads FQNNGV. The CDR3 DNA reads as TGTGCCTGCAGGGTTCTAGCTGGTACCGGGGAGCTGTTTTTT. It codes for CACRVLAGTGELFF.

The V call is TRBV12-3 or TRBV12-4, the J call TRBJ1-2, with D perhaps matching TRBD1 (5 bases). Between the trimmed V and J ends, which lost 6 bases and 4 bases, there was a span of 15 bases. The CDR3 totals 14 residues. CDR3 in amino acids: CASSPYRDGYGYTF. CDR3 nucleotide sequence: TGTGCCAGCAGCCCCTATCGGGACGGCTATGGCTACACCTTC.

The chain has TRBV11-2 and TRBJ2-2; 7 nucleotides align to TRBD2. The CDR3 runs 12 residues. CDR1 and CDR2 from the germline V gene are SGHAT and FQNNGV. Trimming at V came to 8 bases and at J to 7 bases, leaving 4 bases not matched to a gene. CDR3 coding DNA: TGTGCCAGCCGCGGGGGAGGCGGGGAGCTGTTTTTT. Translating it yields CASRGGGGELFF.

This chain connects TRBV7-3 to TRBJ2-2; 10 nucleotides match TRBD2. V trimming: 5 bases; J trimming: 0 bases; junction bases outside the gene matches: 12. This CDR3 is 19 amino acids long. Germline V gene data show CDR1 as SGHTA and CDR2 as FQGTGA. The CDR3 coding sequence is TGTGCCAGCAGCCCCCAACGACTAGCGGGCTTTGCGAACACCGGGGAGCTGTTTTTT. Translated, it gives CASSPQRLAGFANTGELFF.